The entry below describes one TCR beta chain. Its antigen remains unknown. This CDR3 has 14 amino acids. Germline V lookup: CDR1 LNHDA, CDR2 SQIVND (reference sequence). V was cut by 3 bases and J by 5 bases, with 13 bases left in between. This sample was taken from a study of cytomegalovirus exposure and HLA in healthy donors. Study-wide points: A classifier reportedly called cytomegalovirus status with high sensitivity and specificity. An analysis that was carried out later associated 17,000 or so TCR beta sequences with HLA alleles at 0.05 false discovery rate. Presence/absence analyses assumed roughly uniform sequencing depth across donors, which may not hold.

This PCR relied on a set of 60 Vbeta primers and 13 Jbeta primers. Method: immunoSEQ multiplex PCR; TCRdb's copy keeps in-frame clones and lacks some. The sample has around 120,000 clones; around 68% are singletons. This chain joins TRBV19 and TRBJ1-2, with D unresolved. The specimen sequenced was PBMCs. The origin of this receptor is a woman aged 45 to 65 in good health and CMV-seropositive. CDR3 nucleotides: TGTGCCAGTAGTATGCCGGGAGTCTCGTATGGCTACACCTTC. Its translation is CASSMPGVSYGYTF.